Shown below are 19 T cell receptor beta chains from a single sample sequenced in a study of shared clonotypes between healthy human individuals. TCRdb keeps only in-frame clones here, not all; method: immunoSEQ multiplex PCR. Among fewer than 1.6 million clones listed, 98% were seen once. The sample taken for sequencing was naive CD4+ T cells sorted from blood. Noted subset: CD45RA+ positively selected. The receptors come from a man aged 25-45 years in good health.

The rearrangement uses TRBV7-3 and TRBJ1-1; unclear D gene. The germline V gene has CDR1 SGHTA and CDR2 FQGTGA. The CDR3 has 14 residues. With 3 bases removed from V and 4 bases from J, the gap between germline ends came to 12 bases. The CDR3 DNA is TGTGCCAGCAGCTTTTCGGAGAAAGGCACTGAAGCTTTCTTT. It yields the protein CASSFSEKGTEAFF.

The chain recombines TRBV7-9 with TRBJ2-7, with a possible D match to TRBD1 (6 bases). This CDR3 region has 14 residues. CDR1 and CDR2 (germline): SEHNR, FQNEAQ (reference sequence). Trimming left V 5 bases short and J 3 bases short, with 14 bases between. The chain's CDR3 is CASSPRTAIYEQYF. The DNA of the CDR3 is TGTGCCAGCAGCCCCCGGACAGCTATCTACGAGCAGTACTTC.

The chain combines TRBV29-1 with TRBJ2-7; TRBD1 agrees at 7 bases. There are 11 residues in the CDR3. CDR1 SQVTM and CDR2 ANQGSEA come from the germline V gene. The V gene end was trimmed by 6 bases and the J gene end by 2 bases; junction bases not matched to a gene: 1. CDR3 DNA sequence: TGCAGCGTCGGACAGGCCTACGAGCAGTACTTC. Residues: CSVGQAYEQYF.

The chain's CDR3 is CASSYVWGGANVLTF. The CDR3 nucleotides are TGTGCCAGCAGTTACGTTTGGGGGGGGGCCAACGTCCTGACTTTC. The chain carries TRBV6-5 and TRBJ2-6; D may correspond to TRBD1 or TRBD2 (5 bases each). CDR1 and CDR2 (germline): MNHEY, SVGAGI. The CDR3 sequence is 15 residues long. Trimming pared 2 bases from V and 4 bases from J, leaving 9 bases between.

This chain links TRBV28 with TRBJ2-1; the D gene is possibly TRBD2 (7 bases). The CDR3 contains 16 residues. The V gene's germline CDR1 is MDHEN and CDR2 SYDVKM. V gave up 2 bases and J gave up 3 bases, with 14 bases separating them. The CDR3 reads CASSLGGAGLYNEQFF. The CDR3 DNA reads TGTGCCAGCAGTTTAGGGGGGGCCGGGCTCTACAATGAGCAGTTCTTC.

The V gene is TRBV27, the J gene TRBJ2-7, with TRBD1 matching 8 bases. V shed 5 bases, J shed 3 bases, and the junction held 9 bases outside the gene matches. Germline lookup yields CDR1 MNHEY and CDR2 SMNVEV (reference sequence). The CDR3 contains 15 residues. The CDR3 loop is CASSLMTGAFYEQYF. The DNA for the CDR3 is TGTGCCAGCAGTCTTATGACAGGGGCCTTCTACGAGCAGTACTTC.

The rearrangement joins TRBV28 to TRBJ2-4; D is perhaps TRBD2 (5 bases). The length of the CDR3 is 12 residues. Trimming removed 5 bases from V and 6 bases from J, with 8 bases in between. CDR1 and CDR2 (germline): MDHEN, SYDVKM. CDR3 residues: CASSREVNIQYF. The CDR3 DNA reads as TGTGCCAGCAGTCGGGAAGTAAACATTCAGTACTTC. Full variable domain (missing parts from reference TRBV28 and TRBJ2-4): DVKVTQSSRYLVKRTGEKVFLECVQDMDHENMFWYRQDPGLGLRLIYFSYDVKMKEKGDIPEGYSVSREKKERFSLILESASTNQTSMYLCASSREVNIQYFGAGTRLSVL.

This clone was detected once. The genes are TRBV18 and TRBJ2-1, with a weak D call TRBD2 (6 bases). The CDR3 totals 15 residues. CDR1 and CDR2 from the germline V gene are KGHSH and LQKENI. V lost 3 bases and J 6 bases, leaving 15 bases between the germline ends. In nucleotides, the CDR3 is TGTGCCAGCTCACCGGGGGGTCAACTACGCAATGAGCAGTTCTTC. It encodes CASSPGGQLRNEQFF.

This chain links TRBV18 with TRBJ1-5, with D tentatively TRBD1 (6 bases). This CDR3 has 14 residues. V dropped 5 bases and J dropped 0 bases, with 8 bases sitting between them. CDR1 is KGHSH, CDR2 LQKENI, per germline. The DNA of the CDR3 is TGTGCCAGCTCAGGGACATATAGCAATCAGCCCCAGCATTTT. Translating it yields CASSGTYSNQPQHF.

This clone was seen only once. The rearrangement links TRBV5-1 to TRBJ2-7, with D tentatively TRBD1 or TRBD2 (9 bases each). The length of the CDR3 is 19 residues. V lost 3 bases and J 3 bases, leaving 28 bases between the germline ends. CDR1 is SGHRS, CDR2 YFSETQ, per germline. The CDR3 DNA sequence: TGCGCCAGCAGCTACACGGGCCGGGACAGGGTAGCGGGAGACTACGAGCAGTACTTC. Translating it yields CASSYTGRDRVAGDYEQYF.

This sequence joins TRBV14 and TRBJ2-2; D is uncertain. The V end lost 1 base, the J end lost 8 bases, and 8 bases lay between the germline ends. The CDR3 has 13 amino acids. The germline CDR1 and CDR2 sequences are SGHDN and FVKESK. The CDR3 sequence: CASSQVHNGELFF. CDR3 bases: TGTGCCAGCAGCCAAGTTCATAATGGGGAGCTGTTTTTT.

Note on this clone: One end of the junction varies from germline; a read error may be responsible. The chain joins TRBV5-4 to TRBJ2-1, with 10 bases fitting TRBD2. Germline loops: CDR1 SGHNT, CDR2 YYREEE (reference sequence). The CDR3 covers 16 residues. The CDR3 DNA reads as TGCGCCAGCAGCCAAGATGGGACTAGCGCCTACAATGAGCAGTTCTTC. It translates to CASSQDGTSAYNEQFF. The full variable domain, with the rest looked up from reference TRBV5-4 and TRBJ2-1, is ETGVTQSPTHLIKTRGQQVTLRCSSQSGHNTVSWYQQALGQGPQFIFQYYREEENGRGNFPPRFSGLQFPNYSSELNVNALELDDSALYLCASSQDGTSAYNEQFFGPGTRLTVL.

The chain couples TRBV30 to TRBJ2-2; D is perhaps TRBD2 (6 bases). This CDR3 is built from 13 residues. The germline V gene has CDR1 GTSNPN and CDR2 SVGIG (reference sequence). Trimming cost V 2 bases and J 6 bases, with 10 bases left between them. DNA for the CDR3: TGTGCCTGGAGTTCTTGGGGGGCCGGGGAGCTGTTTTTT. It codes for CAWSSWGAGELFF.

This clone was seen a single time. This rearrangement joins TRBV9 to TRBJ2-6; 7 nucleotides agree with TRBD1. Trimming removed 3 bases from V and 0 bases from J; junction bases left unmatched: 21. Per germline, CDR1 SGDLS and CDR2 YYNGEE. The CDR3 contains 22 residues. CDR3 amino acids: CASSGRVTDRDARGSGANVLTF. In nucleotides, the CDR3 is TGTGCCAGCAGCGGAAGGGTTACAGACAGGGATGCCCGGGGCTCTGGGGCCAACGTCCTGACTTTC.

The chain employs TRBV9 and TRBJ2-3; a weak D match, TRBD2 (5 bases). The CDR3 sequence is 15 residues long. Germline values: CDR1 SGDLS, CDR2 YYNGEE. Trimming left V 1 base short and J 4 bases short, with 13 bases between. DNA of the CDR3: TGTGCCAGCAGCGTACTGAGGCTAGCTGCAGATACGCAGTATTTT. It encodes CASSVLRLAADTQYF.

The chain is built from TRBV2 and TRBJ1-1; 8 bases agree with TRBD1. The CDR3 is 14 residues long. Germline V lookup: CDR1 SNHLY, CDR2 FYNNEI. The V and J ends lost 6 bases and 6 bases, in that order; junction bases with no gene match: 9. CDR3 protein: CASRNQDRAAEAFF. The CDR3 region has the DNA TGTGCCAGCAGAAACCAGGACAGGGCTGCTGAAGCTTTCTTT.

The rearrangement links TRBV11-2 to TRBJ2-6; perhaps D is TRBD1 or TRBD2 (6 bases each). Trimming cost V 5 bases and J 2 bases, with 19 bases left between them. Germline CDR1 and CDR2: SGHAT and FQNNGV. This CDR3 spans 18 amino acids. The CDR3, as DNA: TGTGCCAGCAGCGCCCCGTCGATTAGGGGGGCTGGGGCCAACGTCCTGACTTTC. Its translation is CASSAPSIRGAGANVLTF.

The rearrangement uses TRBV5-5 and TRBJ2-7; D uncertain. Germline V gene sequence: CDR1 SGHKS, CDR2 YYEKEE (reference sequence). This CDR3 contains 17 residues. V dropped 0 bases and J dropped 4 bases, with 20 bases sitting between them. The CDR3 spells CASSLAQLAFPAYEQYF. CDR3 nucleotides: TGTGCCAGCAGCTTGGCCCAATTAGCATTCCCTGCGTACGAGCAGTACTTC.

The chain uses TRBV25-1 and TRBJ1-1; 9 bases are shared with TRBD1. Germline assignment: CDR1 MGHDK and CDR2 SYGVNS. V was clipped by 2 bases and J by 10 bases; unmatched bases: 2. This CDR3 comprises 12 residues. The CDR3 DNA reads as TGTGCCAGCAGTGAAGAGACAGGGGGAGCTTTCTTT. It translates to CASSEETGGAFF.